The 25 T cell receptor beta chains presented below share a single source sample, sequenced in a study of T cells in Graves' hyperthyroidism and ophthalmopathy. RNA transcripts gave rise to amplified TCR beta CDR3 regions. Researchers ran a first-round RT-PCR on the TCR CDR3 using the HTBI primer set. TCRdb analysed the multiplex PCR reads with MiXCR anew, one entry per CDR3 protein. The repertoire holds about 620,000 distinct CDR3 sequences, with 15% to 20% as singletons. The sample consisted of blood. The receptor source for this set is a woman aged 25 to 39 with Graves' hyperthyroidism.

The V and J genes are TRBV5-1 and TRBJ2-3, with D perhaps matching TRBD1 or TRBD2 (5 bases each). The germline V and J ends were trimmed by 0 bases and 6 bases, with 11 bases remaining between them. This CDR3 is 14 amino acids long. Germline V gives CDR1 SGHRS, CDR2 YFSETQ. The CDR3 nucleotides are TGCGCCAGCAGCTTGGGGGGCGGGTACGATACGCAGTATTTT. It is translated as CASSLGGGYDTQYF.

This clonotype was seen only a few times. The J gene is TRBJ2-3, the V gene TRBV29-1; D may be TRBD1 (6 bases). Germline-derived CDR1 and CDR2 are SQVTM and ANQGSEA. This CDR3 has 13 residues. With 6 bases removed from V and 2 bases from J, the gap between germline ends came to 12 bases. The CDR3 DNA follows: TGCAGCGTCTCCGGGACACACACAGATACGCAGTATTTT. Its protein product is CSVSGTHTDTQYF.

Many counts were recorded for this clonotype. The chain has TRBV6-1 and TRBJ2-7; 9 bases line up with TRBD2. The germline gives CDR1 MNHNS, CDR2 SASEGT. Trimming at V came to 1 base and at J to 2 bases, leaving 3 bases not matched to a gene. CDR3 length: 15 residues. CDR3 protein: CASSEEASGAYEQYF. DNA of the CDR3: TGTGCCAGCAGTGAAGAGGCTAGCGGGGCCTACGAGCAGTACTTC.

This clonotype was observed many times. The chain uses TRBV18 and TRBJ1-5, with D perhaps matching TRBD1 (5 bases). The CDR3 has 16 residues. Germline V gives CDR1 KGHSH, CDR2 LQKENI. V dropped 0 bases and J dropped 2 bases, with 11 bases sitting between them. The DNA for the CDR3 is TGTGCCAGCTCACCACCGTTCCCGGGGGGCAATCAGCCCCAGCATTTT. Amino acids: CASSPPFPGGNQPQHF.

The rearrangement joins TRBV13 to TRBJ2-3; D is tentatively TRBD1 or TRBD2 (8 bases each). This CDR3 has 18 amino acids. With 6 bases removed from V and 3 bases from J, the gap between germline ends came to 25 bases. Germline loops: CDR1 PRHDT, CDR2 FYEKMQ (reference sequence). The CDR3 sequence is CASRSLRGREASTDTQYF. CDR3 DNA: TGTGCCAGCAGATCCCTCAGGGGGCGGGAGGCGTCGACAGATACGCAGTATTTT.

This clonotype was seen only a few times. V is TRBV6-5 and J is TRBJ1-5, with no clear D. The germline V gene encodes CDR1 MNHEY and CDR2 SVGAGI. The CDR3 is made up of 16 amino acids. V lost 0 bases and J 0 bases, leaving 9 bases between the germline ends. The CDR3 sequence: CASSYSLALSNQPQHF. DNA of the CDR3: TGTGCCAGCAGTTACTCACTGGCCCTTAGCAATCAGCCCCAGCATTTT.

This clonotype was detected only a few times. The chain carries TRBV7-6 and TRBJ2-7; no clear D. The germline gives CDR1 SGHVS, CDR2 FNYEAQ. The CDR3 loop spans 14 amino acids. V was cut by 1 base and J by 6 bases, with 13 bases left in between. This chain's CDR3 is CASSLDPLLGEQYF. The CDR3 DNA follows: TGTGCCAGCAGCTTAGACCCGCTTCTGGGCGAGCAGTACTTC. Together with reference TRBV7-6 and TRBJ2-7, the CDR3 gives the full variable domain: GAGVSQSPRYKVTKRGQDVALRCDPISGHVSLYWYRQALGQGPEFLTYFNYEAQQDKSGLPNDRFSAERPEGSISTLTIQRTEQRDSAMYRCASSLDPLLGEQYFGPGTRLTVT.

The table lists this clonotype with a few counts. The chain combines TRBV18 with TRBJ2-2, with 9 bases matching TRBD1. V was clipped by 2 bases and J by 3 bases; unmatched bases: 4. The CDR3 contains 16 residues. Per the germline V gene, CDR1 is KGHSH and CDR2 is LQKENI. The CDR3 spells CASSPIQGADTGELFF. CDR3 coding DNA: TGTGCCAGCTCACCAATACAGGGGGCTGACACCGGGGAGCTGTTTTTT. Full variable domain (missing parts from reference TRBV18 and TRBJ2-2): NAGVMQNPRHLVRRRGQEARLRCSPMKGHSHVYWYRQLPEEGLKFMVYLQKENIIDESGMPKERFSAEFPKEGPSILRIQQVVRGDSAAYFCASSPIQGADTGELFFGEGSRLTVL.

Comment on this clonotype: This sequence may be a read error, since a much larger clone differs from it by one base. The chain recombines TRBV10-2 with TRBJ1-5; no reliable D call. Germline CDR1 WSHSY, CDR2 SAAADI. V lost 0 bases to trimming and J lost 6 bases, with 9 bases between them. CDR3 length: 14 residues. The CDR3 protein is CASSESHPGQPQHF. In DNA form, the CDR3 reads TGCGCCAGCAGTGAGTCCCATCCAGGTCAGCCCCAGCATTTT.

This clonotype turned up a few times. This chain joins TRBV19 and TRBJ1-5; possible D gene TRBD1, 5 bases. Germline loops: CDR1 LNHDA, CDR2 SQIVND (reference sequence). Trimming shortened V by 5 bases and J by 0 bases, and 14 bases separated the two germline ends. The CDR3 has 16 residues. The CDR3 region is CASSPEGDSSNQPQHF. The CDR3 DNA is TGTGCCAGTAGTCCTGAAGGAGACAGTAGCAATCAGCCCCAGCATTTT.

The chain combines TRBV7-2 with TRBJ1-3, with D tentatively TRBD1 (6 bases). CDR3 size: 16 residues. From germline, CDR1 is SGHTA and CDR2 FQGNSA. Trimming removed 4 bases from V and 4 bases from J, with 17 bases in between. The CDR3 is CASSSPGAVEGNTIYF. The CDR3 region has the DNA TGTGCCAGCAGCTCACCGGGGGCGGTGGAAGGAAACACCATATATTTT.

This clonotype was counted ten times or more. V gene TRBV28 combines with J gene TRBJ2-3; D not resolved. Germline V gives CDR1 MDHEN, CDR2 SYDVKM. The V end was cut by 7 bases, the J end by 1 base, with 9 bases between. There are 13 residues in the CDR3. For the CDR3, the DNA is TGTGCCAGCAAGGCCAGCGGCACAGATACGCAGTATTTT. It translates to CASKASGTDTQYF. The whole variable domain, remainder taken from reference TRBV28 and TRBJ2-3, is DVKVTQSSRYLVKRTGEKVFLECVQDMDHENMFWYRQDPGLGLRLIYFSYDVKMKEKGDIPEGYSVSREKKERFSLILESASTNQTSMYLCASKASGTDTQYFGPGTRLTVL.

This clonotype came up a few times. The gene calls are TRBV20-1 and TRBJ1-1, with D unclear. This CDR3 has 14 residues. V shed 4 bases and J shed 5 bases, with 17 bases lying between them. Germline CDR1 and CDR2: DFQATT and SNEGSKA (reference sequence). Here the CDR3 reads CSATYRLGTTEAFF. CDR3 in DNA: TGCAGTGCTACGTACAGACTGGGAACTACTGAAGCTTTCTTT.

Details on this clonotype: This may arise from a read error, as a much more abundant clone is one base away. The chain joins TRBV7-2 to TRBJ2-5; tentatively, D is TRBD2 (5 bases). The germline V gene has CDR1 SGHTA and CDR2 FQGNSA. This CDR3 spans 15 amino acids. Trimming removed 5 bases at V and 4 bases at J, with 17 bases between. CDR3 sequence reads: CASSQALRGRETQYF. The CDR3 coding sequence is TGTGCCAGCAGCCAGGCCCTGCGCGGGCGAGAGACCCAGTACTTC.

The chain employs TRBV20-1 and TRBJ1-5; 8 bases line up with TRBD1. The junction had 4 bases not matched to a gene; V was cut back by 1 base and J by 8 bases. This CDR3 has 13 residues. Germline lookup yields CDR1 DFQATT and CDR2 SNEGSKA (reference sequence). The DNA of the CDR3 is TGCAGTGCTAGAGGGACAGGGCGGAAGCCCCAGCATTTT. It codes for CSARGTGRKPQHF.

Of note for this clonotype: With a much larger clone just one base away, this may be a read error. The chain carries TRBV5-1 and TRBJ1-4; 9 positions agree with TRBD1. The CDR3 spans 16 residues. CDR1 and CDR2 (germline): SGHRS, YFSETQ. The CDR3 region is CASSPDRGGTNEKLLF. CDR3 nucleotide sequence: TGCGCCAGCAGCCCGGACAGGGGAGGAACTAATGAAAAACTGCTTTTT.

This clonotype was picked up a small number of times. The chain carries TRBV4-1 and TRBJ2-7; D is possibly TRBD2 (5 bases). The CDR3 is 15 residues long. Trimming cost V 0 bases and J 3 bases, with 12 bases left between them. Germline CDR1 MGHRA, CDR2 YSYEKL. The CDR3 bases are TGCGCCAGCAGCCAAGATCCCCTAGCAGGCTACGAGCAGTACTTC. This gives the protein CASSQDPLAGYEQYF.

This clonotype was seen a handful of times. The J gene is TRBJ1-3, the V gene TRBV13; 12 nucleotides agree with TRBD1. The CDR3 is 16 residues long. Trimming removed 4 bases from V and 4 bases from J; junction bases left unmatched: 5. Germline CDR1 is PRHDT and CDR2 is FYEKMQ (reference sequence). CDR3 nucleotide sequence: TGTGCCAGCAGCTACGGGACAGGGGGCAGCGGAAACACCATATATTTT. This encodes CASSYGTGGSGNTIYF.

This clonotype appeared many times. The V call is TRBV28, the J call TRBJ2-3; D is undetermined. V was pared by 8 bases and J by 2 bases, with 20 bases between. The CDR3 runs 16 residues. Germline V CDR1 and CDR2: MDHEN, SYDVKM. CDR3 amino acids: CASQSALPLVTDTQYF. The CDR3 bases are TGTGCCAGCCAAAGTGCCCTACCGCTGGTCACAGATACGCAGTATTTT.

The chain links TRBV30 to TRBJ2-7; possibly TRBD1 for D (5 bases). Trimming stripped 0 bases from V and 3 bases from J, with 21 bases between. Germline V lookup: CDR1 GTSNPN, CDR2 SVGIG (reference sequence). The CDR3 loop spans 17 amino acids. Written as DNA, the CDR3 is TGTGCCTGGAGTGTAAGGATTTTGACAGACCGGTTCTACGAGCAGTACTTC. It codes for CAWSVRILTDRFYEQYF.

This clonotype was detected a few times. The chain carries TRBV13 and TRBJ2-1; TRBD1 or TRBD2 may be the D gene (5 bases each). V dropped 4 bases and J dropped 1 base, with 14 bases sitting between them. Germline assignment: CDR1 PRHDT and CDR2 FYEKMQ (reference sequence). The CDR3 sequence is 16 residues long. DNA of the CDR3: TGTGCCAGCAGCTCGGGGACCCACCAATCCTACAATGAGCAGTTCTTC. Translating it yields CASSSGTHQSYNEQFF.

As concerns this clonotype: This could be a read error, since a much larger clone is one nucleotide away. The conserved closing phenylalanine or tryptophan is absent in this CDR3, likely reflecting a read error. The chain couples TRBV6-1 to TRBJ2-5; D is undetermined. Germline CDR1 reads MNHNS; CDR2 reads SASEGT. Trimming took 6 bases from V and 1 from J, leaving 15 bases between them. The CDR3 contains 15 residues. CDR3 bases: TGTGCCAGCAGCAATACTGGGTGGGGCCAAGAGACCCAGTACCTC. It is translated as CASSNTGWGQETQYL.

The table lists this clonotype with many counts. CDR3 DNA: TGTGCCAGCAGCGCACCCCTCCGCACAGATACGCAGTATTTT. Translating gives CASSAPLRTDTQYF. The chain combines TRBV9 with TRBJ2-3; D is ambiguous. V lost 3 bases to trimming and J lost 1 base, with 9 bases between them. The CDR3 runs 14 residues. Germline V lookup: CDR1 SGDLS, CDR2 YYNGEE. The variable domain in full, with the rest retrieved from reference TRBV9 and TRBJ2-3, is DSGVTQTPKHLITATGQRVTLRCSPRSGDLSVYWYQQSLDQGLQFLIQYYNGEERAKGNILERFSAQQFPDLHSELNLSSLELGDSALYFCASSAPLRTDTQYFGPGTRLTVL.

A few counts support this clonotype. The chain employs TRBV18 and TRBJ2-7; no clear D. Germline lookup yields CDR1 KGHSH and CDR2 LQKENI. This CDR3 is 14 amino acids long. Trimming pared 3 bases from V and 2 bases from J, leaving 11 bases between. The CDR3 spells CASSPLDGPYEQYF. CDR3 DNA: TGTGCCAGCTCACCTTTGGACGGCCCCTACGAGCAGTACTTC.

This clonotype was counted between two and nine times. This chain uses TRBV4-1 with TRBJ2-7; D call uncertain. The germline gives CDR1 MGHRA, CDR2 YSYEKL. This CDR3 region has 14 residues. Deletions cut 0 bases from V and 4 bases from J, with 10 bases between. The CDR3: CASSQEFGLYEQYF. CDR3 sequence (DNA): TGCGCCAGCAGCCAAGAATTCGGGCTTTACGAGCAGTACTTC.